The clone carrying this T cell receptor beta chain was counted a few times. V was clipped by 4 bases and J by 2 bases, with 10 bases between them. CDR1 SGHRS and CDR2 YFSETQ come from the germline V gene. The CDR3 runs 14 residues. This entry comes from a study of blood T cell repertoires in COVID-19. Study in general: PBMCs, B-cell-depleted T cells, or T cells provided the cDNA or gDNA that made up the material.

Original handling: Cell counts per sample came from amplifying reference gene primers. Method: immunoSEQ multiplex PCR; TCRdb's copy keeps in-frame clones and lacks some. The V and J calls and the clone size are those of that table, but D and trimming were determined from the DNA. In the table there are 200,000 to 300,000 clones, around 82% of which are singletons. This sequence originates from a human donor in a cohort sampled during active COVID-19. The sequenced sample consisted of peripheral blood. The chain employs TRBV5-1 and TRBJ1-5; no clear D gene. Written as DNA, the CDR3 is TGCGCCAGCAGCGAGGGTTTGGGCAATCAGCCCCAGCATTTT. Translated: CASSEGLGNQPQHF.